Below, 21 T cell receptor gamma chains from the same sample are listed, as sequenced in a study of Vδ1+ human thymocytes. Study findings and constraints: Highly polyclonal TRG and TRD repertoires with Gaussian CDR3 length distributions appeared in thymus.

The template was reverse-transcribed extracted RNA. The CDR3 regions were amplified by multiplex PCR from V-gene primers to a constant-region primer. TCRdb called clones from the multiplex PCR reads again using CATT. The top ten hold about 2% of the sample, which has more than 35,000 gamma-chain clones, just over 20% seen once. No cognate antigen is known for these TCRs. The sequencing sample was made of Vdelta1+ gamma-delta thymocytes from the thymus. Subset meaning: FACS-sorted CD3+ TCRalphabeta- TCRVdelta1+ TCRVdelta2- thymocytes. These receptors originate from a girl under two years old who had congenital heart surgery.

V gene TRGV9 combines with J gene TRGJP2. Germline V gene sequence: CDR1 GITISATS, CDR2 ISYDGTV (reference sequence). V dropped 1 base and J dropped 3; count of bases not matched to a gene: 5. The CDR3 extends over 15 amino acids. CDR3 in DNA: TGTGCCTTGTGGGAGGTTAGTTGTAGTGATTGGATCAAGACGTTT. The encoded protein is CALWEVSCSDWIKTF.

The chain combines TRGV2 with TRGJ1 or TRGJ2. The CDR3 consists of 13 residues. The trim removed 0 bases at V and 9 bases at J, leaving 8 bases unmatched. The germline V gene has CDR1 EGSNGY and CDR2 YDSYNSKV. CDR3 sequence reads: CATWDGLNIKKLF. The CDR3 coding sequence is TGTGCCACCTGGGACGGGCTTAATATTAAGAAACTCTTT.

The rearrangement links TRGV2 to TRGJ1 or TRGJ2. Germline CDR1 reads EGSNGY; CDR2 reads YDSYNSKV. Germline trimming cut 0 bases from V and 0 bases from J; bases unmatched to any gene: 8. This CDR3 is built from 16 residues. The CDR3 loop reads CATWDGFPPNYYKKLF. CDR3 coding DNA: TGTGCCACCTGGGACGGGTTCCCGCCGAATTATTATAAGAAACTCTTT.

This clone has just a few counts. This chain links TRGV4 with TRGJ1 or TRGJ2. Germline-derived CDR1 and CDR2 are EGSTGY and YDSYTSSV. The CDR3 sequence is 12 residues long. The trim removed 5 bases at V and 5 bases at J, leaving 6 bases unmatched. The DNA for the CDR3 is TGTGCCACCTGGGGATATCATTATAAGAAACTCTTT. It encodes CATWGYHYKKLF.

The genes are TRGV9 and TRGJP. The CDR3 loop spans 17 amino acids. From germline, CDR1 is GITISATS and CDR2 ISYDGTV (reference sequence). Trimming took 2 bases from V and 3 from J; bases not matched to a gene: 4. CDR3 DNA sequence: TGTGCCTTGTGGGAGGGATCGCAAGAGTTGGGCAAAAAAATCAAGGTATTT. As protein: CALWEGSQELGKKIKVF.

Turning to this clone: A far larger clone is just one base off, so this is likely a read error. Other DNA sequences in the same sample also yield this CDR3. The J gene is TRGJ1 or TRGJ2, the V gene TRGV9. Germline V gene lookup returns CDR1 GITISATS and CDR2 ISYDGTV (reference sequence). There are 13 residues in the CDR3. CDR3: CALWEGNYYKKLF. In DNA form, the CDR3 reads TGCGCCTTGTGGGAGGGGAATTATTATAAGAAACTCTTT.

On this clone: The same CDR3 is also encoded by other DNA sequences in this sample. The chain recombines TRGV3 with TRGJ1 or TRGJ2. CDR3 size: 14 residues. The germline V gene encodes CDR1 VTNTFY and CDR2 YDVSTARD (reference sequence). J was trimmed by 4 bases and V by 2 bases; bases with no gene match: 8. The CDR3 here is CATWDTPPYYKKLF. CDR3 nucleotide sequence: TGTGCCACCTGGGACACACCTCCCTATTATAAGAAACTCTTT.

On this clone itself: This may be a read error: a much more frequent sequence differs by one nucleotide. Other DNA sequences within the sample encode an identical CDR3. The J gene is TRGJ1 or TRGJ2, the V gene TRGV2. CDR3 length: 14 amino acids. Germline CDR1 and CDR2: EGSNGY and YDSYNSKV. The DNA of the CDR3 is TGTGCCACCTGGGACGGACCGAATTATTATAAAAAACTCTTT. Translation gives CATWDGPNYYKKLF.

This clone was observed a few times. The genes are TRGV8 and TRGJP1. J was trimmed by 11 bases and V by 0 bases; bases with no gene match: 3. CDR3 length: 12 amino acids. Germline V lookup: CDR1 VENAVY, CDR2 YDSYNSRV. CDR3 region: CATWDRRWFKIF. DNA of the CDR3: TGTGCCACCTGGGATAGGAGGTGGTTCAAGATATTT.

This clone was seen only a few times. Other DNA variants within this sample encode the same CDR3. The rearrangement uses TRGV9 and TRGJP2. With 2 bases clipped from V and 2 bases from J, the junction kept 2 bases outside the gene matches. Germline V lookup: CDR1 GITISATS, CDR2 ISYDGTV (reference sequence). This CDR3 has 14 amino acids. The CDR3 spells CALWEASSDWIKTF. CDR3 coding DNA: TGTGCCTTGTGGGAGGCAAGTAGTGATTGGATCAAGACGTTT.

The rearrangement uses TRGV2 and TRGJP2. CDR1 is EGSNGY, CDR2 YDSYNSKV, per germline. With 1 base clipped from V and 15 bases from J, the junction kept 8 bases outside the gene matches. The CDR3 length is 12 residues. CDR3 bases: TGTGCCACCTGGGACGGTATTGGAGTCAAGACGTTT. Protein sequence: CATWDGIGVKTF.

The chain has TRGV5 and TRGJ1 or TRGJ2. CDR1 VINAFY and CDR2 YDVSNSKD come from the germline V gene. V lost 0 bases to trimming and J lost 4 bases; unmatched junction nucleotides: 6. CDR3 length equals 14 residues. CDR3: CATWDRLAYYKKLF. The CDR3 DNA sequence: TGTGCCACCTGGGACAGGCTGGCCTATTATAAGAAACTCTTT.

The chain has TRGV3 and TRGJ1 or TRGJ2. Germline V gene sequence: CDR1 VTNTFY, CDR2 YDVSTARD (reference sequence). V lost 3 bases to trimming and J lost 16 bases; unmatched junction nucleotides: 12. The CDR3 spans 11 residues. In DNA form, the CDR3 reads TGTGCCACCTGGGACGGGTGGTGGTATCTCTTT. Translated: CATWDGWWYLF.

This clone was recorded once. This chain uses TRGV9 with TRGJ1 or TRGJ2. The length of the CDR3 is 13 residues. CDR1 is GITISATS and CDR2 is ISYDGTV in the germline V gene (reference sequence). V gave up 0 bases and J gave up 11 bases; unmatched junction bases: 10. CDR3 sequence: CALWEVRLLEKLF. As DNA, the CDR3 is TGTGCCTTGTGGGAGGTGCGCCTCCTGGAGAAACTCTTT.

This clone was picked up a small number of times. A much larger clonotype is one base distant, so this may be a read error. Other DNA variants within this sample encode the same CDR3. The chain couples TRGV8 to TRGJ1 or TRGJ2. Germline CDR1 is VENAVY and CDR2 is YDSYNSRV. The CDR3 is 13 residues long. J lost 4 bases, V lost 0 bases, and 3 bases had no gene match. The CDR3 bases are TGTGCCACCTGGGATAGGAACTATTATAAGAAACTCTTT. It yields the protein CATWDRNYYKKLF.

This clone was seen a handful of times. One end of the junction is discordant with germline, which a read error may explain. This sequence joins TRGV3 and TRGJ1 or TRGJ2. The CDR3 sequence is 12 residues long. The germline V gene encodes CDR1 VTNTFY and CDR2 YDVSTARD (reference sequence). Written as DNA, the CDR3 is TGTGCCACATGGGACAGTGGCTATAAGAAACTCTTT. Translating it yields CATWDSGYKKLF.

Concerning this clone itself: This same CDR3 is encoded by further DNA sequences in the sample. The gene calls are TRGV4 and TRGJ1 or TRGJ2. The CDR3 sequence is 14 residues long. The ends lost 1 base at V and 3 bases at J; junction bases unmatched: 6. Germline CDR1 reads EGSTGY; CDR2 reads YDSYTSSV. The CDR3 spells CATWDGPFYYKKLF. CDR3 nucleotide sequence: TGTGCCACCTGGGATGGCCCCTTTTATTATAAGAAACTCTTT.

This clone was seen a few times. A much larger clone differs by one base, so this may be a read error. This rearrangement joins TRGV3 to TRGJ1 or TRGJ2. Germline V lookup: CDR1 VTNTFY, CDR2 YDVSTARD (reference sequence). Trimming cost V 6 bases and J 2 bases; bases outside gene matches: 4. This CDR3 region has 12 residues. CDR3 bases: TGTGCCACCTGGACGCATTATTATAAGAAACTCTTT. It yields the protein CATWTHYYKKLF.

The chain has TRGV2 and TRGJ1 or TRGJ2. Trimming took 2 bases from V and 10 from J; bases not matched to a gene: 11. Per the germline V gene, CDR1 is EGSNGY and CDR2 is YDSYNSKV. The CDR3 totals 13 residues. The CDR3 sequence is CATWDEAPRKKLF. The CDR3 coding sequence is TGTGCCACCTGGGACGAGGCCCCTCGGAAGAAACTCTTT.

The chain couples TRGV3 to TRGJ1 or TRGJ2. The V segment lost 0 bases and the J segment 6 bases; nucleotides outside the gene matches: 8. There are 14 residues in the CDR3. Germline assignment: CDR1 VTNTFY and CDR2 YDVSTARD (reference sequence). The CDR3 sequence: CATWDRPTCYKKLF. The CDR3 nucleotides are TGTGCCACCTGGGACAGGCCCACGTGTTATAAGAAACTCTTT.

This clone has just a few counts. Other DNA sequences in the sample encode the same CDR3. This chain uses TRGV8 with TRGJ1 or TRGJ2. This CDR3 spans 12 amino acids. V shed 2 bases and J 7 bases; nucleotides not matched to a gene: 5. Germline-derived CDR1 and CDR2 are VENAVY and YDSYNSRV. The CDR3 loop reads CATWDKRYKKLF. The CDR3 DNA follows: TGTGCCACCTGGGATAAGCGCTATAAGAAACTCTTT.